This T cell receptor beta chain was identified in a study of tumor-infiltrating lymphocytes in primary liver carcinoma. From unsorted bulk tissue weighing roughly 19-34 mg, DNA and RNA were co-extracted. The CDR3 consists of 13 residues. Germline assignment: CDR1 SGHAT and CDR2 FQNNGV. Concerning this clonotype: At one boundary the junction diverges from the germline segment, which might be a read error.

TCR beta cDNA came from about 470 ng total RNA, primed with a constant-region primer. ARM-PCR was slightly modified, and three nested multiplex PCR rounds with it gave rise to the TCR beta libraries. Primers for the first two PCR rounds were TRBV1-TRBV30 forward primers and a C-beta reverse primer (roughly 10 cycles per round). Using its own MiXCR run on the multiplex PCR reads, TCRdb lists one record per CDR3 protein. The sample has around 120,000 distinct CDR3 sequences, about 68% seen once. The chain joins TRBV11-2 to TRBJ2-1, with TRBD2 matching 12 bases. The sample comprised liver tumor tissue from sampling region 1. Subset given: tumor region T1, superior pole. The sequence was obtained from a woman aged 55-70 years with primary liver carcinoma and hepatitis B virus infection. In DNA, the CDR3 is TGTGCCAGTATCTGGACTAGCGGGGCAGAGCAATTCTTC. Translating it yields CASIWTSGAEQFF.